Shown below are 10 T cell receptor beta chains from a single sample sequenced in a study of cytomegalovirus exposure and HLA in healthy donors. Assay: immunoSEQ multiplex PCR; the TCRdb copy retains only in-frame clones and omits some. The sample lists roughly 120,000 clones; around 94% were seen once. The sample taken for sequencing was PBMCs. All receptors come from a woman between 18 and 30 years old in good health and CMV-seronegative.

The chain links TRBV10-3 to TRBJ2-1; a weak D match, TRBD1 (6 bases). Per the germline V gene, CDR1 is ENHRY and CDR2 is SYGVKD. This CDR3 has 13 amino acids. The ends were cut back, 4 bases at V and 9 bases at J, with 13 bases in the middle. In DNA, the CDR3 is TGTGCCATCAGTGCTGAACAGGGAGCTGAGCAGTTCTTC. Its translation: CAISAEQGAEQFF.

V and J are TRBV4-1 and TRBJ2-7, with TRBD2 as a possible D gene (5 bases). CDR1 MGHRA and CDR2 YSYEKL come from the germline V gene. The V and J ends lost 5 bases and 2 bases respectively, with 16 bases between them. The CDR3 spans 15 residues. In DNA form, the CDR3 reads TGCGCCAGCAGCTACCAAAGACCGGGGACCTACGAGCAGTACTTC. Amino acid sequence: CASSYQRPGTYEQYF.

V gene TRBV28 combines with J gene TRBJ1-2; D perhaps matches TRBD1 (5 bases). The germline gives CDR1 MDHEN, CDR2 SYDVKM. Trimming took off 7 bases at V and 2 bases at J, with 11 bases between the two ends. The CDR3 has 13 amino acids. In DNA, the CDR3 is TGTGCCAGCACCCTCCAGGGCAACTATGGCTACACCTTC. It encodes CASTLQGNYGYTF.

This rearrangement joins TRBV10-3 to TRBJ2-5; D call uncertain. This CDR3 comprises 12 residues. Trimming removed 5 bases at V and 2 bases at J, with 6 bases between. Germline loops: CDR1 ENHRY, CDR2 SYGVKD. CDR3 coding DNA: TGTGCCATCAGTCGCGCTCAAGAGACCCAGTACTTC. It specifies CAISRAQETQYF.

The count of this clone is one. V gene TRBV2 combines with J gene TRBJ1-5; 12 nucleotides align to TRBD1. The CDR3 length is 17 residues. The germline CDR1 and CDR2 sequences are SNHLY and FYNNEI. The trim removed 6 bases at V and 3 bases at J, leaving 9 bases unmatched. The CDR3, as DNA: TGTGCCAGCAGCGGGACAGGGGGCACCCCCTCCAATCAGCCCCAGCATTTT. Its translation: CASSGTGGTPSNQPQHF.

The CDR3 region is CASSPRQGARTEAFF. In DNA, the CDR3 is TGTGCCAGCAGTCCGCGACAGGGGGCCCGAACTGAAGCTTTCTTT. The chain joins TRBV28 to TRBJ1-1; 10 bases agree with TRBD1. Trimming took 5 bases from V and 5 from J; bases not matched to a gene: 8. The V gene's germline CDR1 is MDHEN and CDR2 SYDVKM. This CDR3 has 15 residues. Full variable domain (missing parts from reference TRBV28 and TRBJ1-1): DVKVTQSSRYLVKRTGEKVFLECVQDMDHENMFWYRQDPGLGLRLIYFSYDVKMKEKGDIPEGYSVSREKKERFSLILESASTNQTSMYLCASSPRQGARTEAFFGQGTRLTVV.

This clone was seen a single time. The chain couples TRBV7-9 to TRBJ1-5; 8 positions agree with TRBD1. This CDR3 is built from 15 residues. V lost 5 bases, J lost 8 bases, and 11 bases stayed unmatched. CDR1 is SEHNR, CDR2 FQNEAQ, per germline (reference sequence). CDR3 residues: CASSPTDRVGEPQHF. The CDR3, as DNA: TGTGCCAGCAGCCCTACGGACAGGGTCGGCGAGCCCCAGCATTTT.

This clone showed up just once. The CDR3 DNA reads as TGTGCCAGCAGCCGGGGGGCTAGCGGGGGCCCTTTAGTAGGTGAGCAGTTCTTC. It specifies CASSRGASGGPLVGEQFF. This chain links TRBV5-4 with TRBJ2-1; 10 nucleotides line up with TRBD2. The CDR3 extends over 18 amino acids. V was clipped by 4 bases and J by 9 bases; unmatched bases: 19. Germline V gene lookup returns CDR1 SGHNT and CDR2 YYREEE (reference sequence). The entire variable domain, with the rest obtained from reference TRBV5-4 and TRBJ2-1, is as follows: ETGVTQSPTHLIKTRGQQVTLRCSSQSGHNTVSWYQQALGQGPQFIFQYYREEENGRGNFPPRFSGLQFPNYSSELNVNALELDDSALYLCASSRGASGGPLVGEQFFGPGTRLTVL.

The genes are TRBV12-5 and TRBJ1-4; 11 nucleotides line up with TRBD1. The ends lost 4 bases at V and 8 bases at J; junction bases unmatched: 9. The germline V gene encodes CDR1 LGHNT and CDR2 FRNRAP. The CDR3 spans 16 residues. The CDR3 sequence is CASGSGQGAFEEKLFF. The CDR3 DNA sequence: TGTGCTAGTGGTTCCGGACAGGGGGCCTTCGAGGAAAAACTGTTTTTT.

V usage is TRBV7-9 and J usage is TRBJ1-6; D is uncertain. The CDR3 loop spans 16 amino acids. V was shortened by 8 bases and J by 3 bases, with 17 bases between the two germline ends. Per the germline V gene, CDR1 is SEHNR and CDR2 is FQNEAQ (reference sequence). CDR3 bases: TGTGCCAGCTATTTTATCGGGAACATCTATAATTCACCCCTCCACTTT. Residues: CASYFIGNIYNSPLHF.